One and the same sample provided the 2 T cell receptor beta chains below, sequenced in a study of blood T cell repertoires in COVID-19 (dated by TCRdb to 2020 to 2022). The method behind the library was the immunoSEQ multiplex PCR assay. TCRdb re-hosts the immuneACCESS table, in-frame sequences only. Its copies lack some clones; in the studies checked, an unresolved V gene accounts for under half of them, and the cause for the rest is not known. This sample holds approximately 340,000 clones; around 82% were observed only once. Clones ranked in the top ten supply under 3% of the sample. The specimen sequenced was peripheral blood. These receptors were collected from a man under 40 with active or convalescent COVID-19.

A single count supports this clone. The gene calls are TRBV7-2 and TRBJ1-3; no reliable D call. V was clipped by 2 bases and J by 3 bases, with 5 bases between them. This CDR3 spans 13 amino acids. CDR1 and CDR2 (germline): SGHTA, FQGNSA. The CDR3 bases are TGTGCCAGCAGCTTAAACTATGGAAACACCATATATTTT. Protein sequence: CASSLNYGNTIYF.

The V and J genes are TRBV4-1 and TRBJ2-1; D ambiguous. The CDR3 consists of 13 residues. Germline V gives CDR1 MGHRA, CDR2 YSYEKL. V lost 0 bases and J 15 bases, leaving 15 bases between the germline ends. CDR3 loop: CASSQDPGSFGFF. Written as DNA, the CDR3 is TGCGCCAGCAGCCAAGATCCCGGGTCCTTTGGGTTCTTC.